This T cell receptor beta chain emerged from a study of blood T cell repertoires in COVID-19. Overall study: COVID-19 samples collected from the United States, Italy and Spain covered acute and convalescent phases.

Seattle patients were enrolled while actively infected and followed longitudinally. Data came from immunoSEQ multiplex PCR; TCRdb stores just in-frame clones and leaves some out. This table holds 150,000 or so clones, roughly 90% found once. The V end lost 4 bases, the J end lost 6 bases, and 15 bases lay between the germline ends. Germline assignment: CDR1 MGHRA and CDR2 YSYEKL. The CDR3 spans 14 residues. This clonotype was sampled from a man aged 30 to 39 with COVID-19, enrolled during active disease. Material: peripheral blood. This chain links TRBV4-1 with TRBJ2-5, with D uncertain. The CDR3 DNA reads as TGCGCCAGCAGCCCCCCGAACAGAGATCAGACCCAGTACTTC. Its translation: CASSPPNRDQTQYF.